These 2 T cell receptor beta chains were all obtained from the same sample, sequenced in a study of PD-1 blockade in mismatch repair-deficient tumors. The protocol was immunoSEQ multiplex PCR, while the TCRdb copy is restricted to in-frame clones and leaves out a portion. Of more than 95,000 clones listed, about 88% were seen once; the top ten hold approximately 15%. Sequenced material: peripheral blood, taken 44 weeks after starting pembrolizumab. The receptor set was obtained from an adult with mismatch repair-deficient cancer.

This clone was detected only once. This sequence joins TRBV14 and TRBJ2-1; no clear D. This CDR3 is 15 amino acids long. The germline V and J ends were trimmed by 0 bases and 6 bases, with 12 bases remaining between them. The germline gives CDR1 SGHDN, CDR2 FVKESK. The CDR3 is CASSQDGRLSNEQFF. The CDR3 nucleotides read TGTGCCAGCAGCCAAGATGGCCGACTGTCCAATGAGCAGTTCTTC.

A few counts support this clone. CDR3 sequence reads: CSVGKISYNEQFF. In nucleotides, the CDR3 is TGCAGCGTTGGAAAGATCTCCTACAATGAGCAGTTCTTC. This rearrangement joins TRBV29-1 to TRBJ2-1, with D unclear. Trimming pared 4 bases from V and 0 bases from J, leaving 7 bases between. Germline V lookup: CDR1 SQVTM, CDR2 ANQGSEA. CDR3 length equals 13 residues.